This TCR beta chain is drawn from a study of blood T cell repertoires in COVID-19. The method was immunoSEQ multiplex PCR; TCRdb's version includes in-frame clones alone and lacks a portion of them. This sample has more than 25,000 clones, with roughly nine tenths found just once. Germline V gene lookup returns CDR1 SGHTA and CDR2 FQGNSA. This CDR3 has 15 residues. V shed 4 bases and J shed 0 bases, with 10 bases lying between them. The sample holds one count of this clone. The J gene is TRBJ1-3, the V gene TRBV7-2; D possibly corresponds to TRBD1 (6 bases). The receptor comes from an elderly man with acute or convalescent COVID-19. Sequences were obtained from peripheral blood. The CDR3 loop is CASSSQGGSGNTIYF. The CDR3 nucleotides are TGTGCCAGCAGCTCCCAAGGGGGCTCTGGAAACACCATATATTTT.